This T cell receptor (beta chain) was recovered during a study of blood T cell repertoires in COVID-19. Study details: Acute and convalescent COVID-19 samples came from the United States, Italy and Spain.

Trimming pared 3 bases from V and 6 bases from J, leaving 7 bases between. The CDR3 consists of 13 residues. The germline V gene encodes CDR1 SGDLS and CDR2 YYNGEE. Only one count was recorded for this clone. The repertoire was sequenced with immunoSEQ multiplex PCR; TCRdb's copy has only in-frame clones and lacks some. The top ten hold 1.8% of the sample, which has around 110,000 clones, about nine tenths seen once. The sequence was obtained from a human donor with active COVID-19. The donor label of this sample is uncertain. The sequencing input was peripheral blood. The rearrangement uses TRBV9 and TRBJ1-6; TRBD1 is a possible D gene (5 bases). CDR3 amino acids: CASSATVNSPLHF. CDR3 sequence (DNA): TGTGCCAGCAGCGCGACAGTTAATTCACCCCTCCACTTT.